This TCR beta chain was recorded in a study of T cell repertoires in cytomegalovirus infection. About the study: Newly reported HLA-C-restricted and thoroughly characterized HLA-B-restricted CMV epitopes were employed. Shared public TCR beta signatures pointed to both CMV infection and a matching HLA type.

Study outcomes and limitations: The cumulative frequency of public TCR beta families distinguished individuals who carried CMV together with the relevant HLA. What dominated the ex vivo response were HLA-C-restricted CMV-specific TCR beta clonotypes.

TCRdb reprocessed the reads with MiXCR, giving one entry per CDR3 protein. This sample carries about 270,000 distinct CDR3 sequences, roughly 21% of them seen once, and the ten largest clones take around 20%. The CDR3 has 16 amino acids. The trim removed 2 bases at V and 6 bases at J, leaving 9 bases unmatched. Germline values: CDR1 KGHDR, CDR2 SFDVKD. This clonotype appeared a few times. Its antigen is currently unknown. The sample here was cultured PBMCs, taken from culture after CMV antigen stimulation. This clonotype was obtained from a human donor in good health (CMV status not recorded). Some clones in this sample may be carry-over from other donors' samples. The J gene is TRBJ2-1, the V gene TRBV24-1, with 7 positions matching TRBD1. This chain's CDR3 is CATSDWGDDRVNEQFF. For the CDR3, the DNA is TGTGCCACCAGTGATTGGGGAGACGACAGGGTCAATGAGCAGTTCTTC.